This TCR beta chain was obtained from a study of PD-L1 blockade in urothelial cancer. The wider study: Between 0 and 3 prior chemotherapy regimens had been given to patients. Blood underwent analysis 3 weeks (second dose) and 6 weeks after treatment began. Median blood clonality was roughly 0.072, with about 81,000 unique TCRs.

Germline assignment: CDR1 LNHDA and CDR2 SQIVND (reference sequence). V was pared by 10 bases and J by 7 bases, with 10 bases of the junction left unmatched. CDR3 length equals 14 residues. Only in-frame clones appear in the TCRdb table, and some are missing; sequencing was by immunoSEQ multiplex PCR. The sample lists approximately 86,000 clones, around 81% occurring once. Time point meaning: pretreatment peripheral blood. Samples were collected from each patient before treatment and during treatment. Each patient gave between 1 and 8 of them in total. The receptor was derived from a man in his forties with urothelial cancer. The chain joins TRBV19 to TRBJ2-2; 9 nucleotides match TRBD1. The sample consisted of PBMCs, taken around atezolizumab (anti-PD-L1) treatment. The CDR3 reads CATPKGQGVGELFF. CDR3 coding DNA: TGTGCCACCCCAAAGGGACAGGGAGTCGGGGAGCTGTTTTTT.